One sample yielded the 7 T cell receptor beta chains listed below, sequenced in a study of tumor and adjacent non-tumor tissue in lung cancer. RNA was extracted from bulk tissue without any cell sorting. Distant lung tissue was collected more than 3 cm away from the tumor edge. A modified ARM-PCR protocol with three rounds of nested PCR amplified TCRbeta. TCRdb re-analysed the multiplex PCR reads in MiXCR, keeping a single row per CDR3 protein. The repertoire holds 75,000 to 95,000 distinct CDR3 sequences, more than 75% seen once, with 21% in the top ten. Sequencing was done on a sample of distant non-tumor lung tissue. All receptors derive from a woman aged 45-65 years with non-small cell lung cancer.

To note about this clonotype: One junction end disagrees with the germline gene, perhaps due to a read error. The gene calls are TRBV6-2 or TRBV6-3 and TRBJ2-1, with D perhaps matching TRBD2 (5 bases). The length of the CDR3 is 16 residues. CDR1 is MNHEY and CDR2 is SVGEGT in the germline V gene. As DNA, the CDR3 is TGTGCCAGCAGTTATCACCTGGAGGCTTCCTACAATGAGCACTTCTTC. Amino acids: CASSYHLEASYNEHFF.

As for this clonotype: Germline and junction disagree at one end, which may indicate a read error. The gene calls are TRBV6-1 and TRBJ2-6; possible D gene TRBD1, 6 bases. The CDR3 is 15 amino acids. The germline CDR1 and CDR2 sequences are MNHNS and SASEGT. CDR3 in amino acids: CASRITGNGANVPIF. CDR3 bases: TGTGCCAGCAGAATTACAGGGAATGGGGCCAACGTCCCGATTTTC.

This clonotype was found many times. This chain links TRBV4-1 with TRBJ2-7; D possibly uses TRBD1 or TRBD2 (6 bases each). Trimming left V 3 bases short and J 2 bases short, with 11 bases between. Germline CDR1 and CDR2: MGHRA and YSYEKL. The CDR3 totals 14 residues. The CDR3 nucleotides read TGCGCCAGCAGCCATTCGGAGGGGGCCTACGAGCAGTACTTC. Protein sequence: CASSHSEGAYEQYF.

A remark on this clonotype: A junction boundary mismatches the germline segment, possibly from a read error. CDR3 sequence (DNA): TGTGCCAGCACCCATATTGGGCGGTCCCACGACCAGTACTTC. Encoded protein: CASTHIGRSHDQYF. The chain joins TRBV6-5 to TRBJ2-7; D gene ambiguous. From germline, CDR1 is MNHEY and CDR2 SVGAGI. The CDR3 runs 14 residues.

This clonotype was detected many times. The chain employs TRBV10-3 and TRBJ2-7; D perhaps matches TRBD2 (5 bases). This CDR3 has 14 residues. The germline CDR1 and CDR2 sequences are ENHRY and SYGVKD. Trimming removed 7 bases at V and 0 bases at J, with 13 bases between. The chain's CDR3 is CAIMAVGDSYEQYF. The CDR3 DNA sequence: TGTGCCATCATGGCAGTGGGAGACTCCTACGAGCAGTACTTC.

In the case of this clonotype: A clone one base away is much larger, so this may be a read error. The genes are TRBV20-1 and TRBJ2-5, with 8 bases aligning to TRBD2. CDR1 and CDR2 (germline): DFQATT, SNEGSKA (reference sequence). The CDR3 is 16 residues long. CDR3 amino acids: CTALGVAGMEGETQYF. CDR3 sequence (DNA): TGCACTGCCCTCGGGGTAGCGGGAATGGAAGGAGAGACCCAGTACTTC.

A note on this clonotype: No conserved phenylalanine or tryptophan ends this CDR3, so it is likely a read error. The chain carries TRBV6-2 or TRBV6-3 and TRBJ2-7, with TRBD1 matching 10 bases. Germline V gives CDR1 MNHEY, CDR2 SVGEGT. V lost 7 bases to trimming and J lost 6 bases; unmatched junction nucleotides: 6. The CDR3 totals 13 residues. CDR3 sequence reads: CASNDRGRREQYL. As DNA, the CDR3 is TGTGCCAGCAATGACAGGGGGCGCCGCGAGCAGTACCTC.